Listed here are 5 T cell receptor beta chains from one sample, sequenced in a study of blood T cell repertoires in COVID-19. The data were produced by immunoSEQ multiplex PCR, yet TCRdb's version contains in-frame clones alone and is incomplete. This table has about 49,000 clones, around 82% appearing once. The sample consisted of peripheral blood. The source of these receptors is a human donor in a cohort sampled during active COVID-19.

On this clone itself: Within the sample, other DNA sequences also encode this same CDR3. V is TRBV24-1 and J is TRBJ1-2; no clear D gene. The CDR3 is made up of 13 amino acids. Germline V gene sequence: CDR1 KGHDR, CDR2 SFDVKD. V lost 5 bases and J lost 8, with 14 bases in between. The CDR3 DNA is TGTGCCACCAGTGGGGAGGAAGGGTACGGCTACACCTTC. It is translated as CATSGEEGYGYTF.

This chain connects TRBV27 to TRBJ2-1, with TRBD1 matching over 9 bases. Germline values: CDR1 MNHEY, CDR2 SMNVEV (reference sequence). Unmatched junction bases numbered 13, after V lost 9 bases and J lost 7 bases. This CDR3 is built from 15 residues. CDR3 sequence reads: CASQNPGTGPNEQFF. The DNA for the CDR3 is TGTGCCAGTCAAAACCCCGGGACAGGGCCAAATGAGCAGTTCTTC.

The CDR3 spells CASSPTMGSPVAGVDTQYF. In DNA form, the CDR3 reads TGTGCCAGCTCACCAACAATGGGGAGCCCGGTAGCGGGAGTGGATACGCAGTATTTT. The rearrangement uses TRBV18 and TRBJ2-3; TRBD2 agrees at 9 bases. The germline V gene encodes CDR1 KGHSH and CDR2 LQKENI. J was trimmed by 6 bases and V by 2 bases; bases with no gene match: 18. The CDR3 length is 19 residues.

This clone was picked up one time. The CDR3: CASSPYGVNTEAFF. The CDR3 nucleotides read TGTGCCAGCTCACCGTATGGAGTGAACACTGAAGCTTTCTTT. The J gene is TRBJ1-1, the V gene TRBV18; D is unresolved. V lost 3 bases and J lost 0, with 8 bases in between. The CDR3 covers 14 residues. CDR1 is KGHSH and CDR2 is LQKENI in the germline V gene.

As to this clone: The germline gene is not matched at one end of the junction; a read error may be the cause. J is TRBJ2-7 and V is TRBV6-2 or TRBV6-3; D is uncertain. Germline V gene sequence: CDR1 MNHEY, CDR2 SVGEGT. The CDR3 is made up of 14 amino acids. As DNA, the CDR3 is TGTGCCAGCAGTGACTCACCAGACTTTTACGAGCAGTACTTC. Translated: CASSDSPDFYEQYF.